These T cell receptor beta chains were read from a single sample in a study of cytomegalovirus exposure and HLA in healthy donors. Repertoires were generated with immunoSEQ multiplex PCR, while TCRdb's copy carries only in-frame clones and drops some. The table lists around 150,000 clones, around four fifths of them singletons. Sequences were obtained from PBMCs. All receptors come from a man aged 18 to 30 in good health and CMV-seropositive. The CDR3 runs from the conserved cysteine through the conserved F or W. The D gene is left open where the match is weak. Expanded clones get a size class; other rows say once, few or many, or leave the size out.

clone size | D gene | J gene | V gene | CDR3 protein | CDR3 DNA
NA | NA | TRBJ2-2 | TRBV6-1 | CASSITGQAGELFF | TGTGCCAGCAGTATTACAGGTCAGGCCGGGGAGCTGTTTTTT
NA | NA | TRBJ2-7 | TRBV25-1 | CASSAQSPHEQYF | TGTGCCAGCAGTGCACAGTCGCCTCACGAGCAGTACTTC
NA | NA | TRBJ1-3 | TRBV4-1 | CASSQGDRFSGNTIYF | TGCGCCAGCAGCCAAGGAGACAGATTCTCTGGAAACACCATATATTTT
NA | NA | TRBJ2-3 | TRBV16 | CASSQSTAATDTQYF | TGTGCCAGCAGCCAATCCACAGCAGCCACAGATACGCAGTATTTT
NA | TRBD1 | TRBJ1-2 | TRBV19 | CASSLTGRPGGYTF | TGTGCCAGTAGTCTGACAGGGCGCCCGGGCGGCTACACCTTC
NA | TRBD1 | TRBJ2-7 | TRBV14 | CARGPGQGFYEQYF | TGTGCCAGGGGCCCGGGACAGGGCTTCTACGAGCAGTACTTC
NA | TRBD1 | TRBJ1-2 | TRBV5-4 | CASSDRESGYTF | TGTGCCAGCAGTGACAGGGAGTCTGGCTACACCTTC
NA | TRBD1 | TRBJ2-1 | TRBV30 | CASKGDSHNEQFF | TGTGCCTCTAAAGGGGACAGCCACAATGAGCAGTTCTTC
once | NA | TRBJ1-5 | TRBV6-5 | CASSRGGDQPQHF | TGTGCCAGCAGTCGGGGGGGGGATCAGCCCCAGCATTTT
NA | TRBD1 | TRBJ1-3 | TRBV6-1 | CASTRVGTAGNTIYF | TGTGCCAGCACCAGGGTAGGGACAGCTGGAAACACCATATATTTT
NA | TRBD1 | TRBJ2-5 | TRBV2 | CASTDGTAETQYF | TGTGCCAGCACCGATGGGACAGCGGAGACCCAGTACTTC
NA | NA | TRBJ1-5 | TRBV5-6 | CASSLSRAGNQPQHF | TGTGCCAGCAGCTTGAGCAGGGCCGGGAATCAGCCCCAGCATTTT
NA | TRBD2 | TRBJ2-3 | TRBV9 | CASSVLGGGSGTDTQYF | TGTGCCAGCAGCGTACTGGGGGGAGGGTCGGGCACAGATACGCAGTATTTT
NA | NA | TRBJ1-1 | TRBV2 | CASNPRGEAFF | TGTGCCAGTAACCCCCGGGGTGAAGCTTTCTTT
NA | TRBD1 | TRBJ1-2 | TRBV9 | CASSVTGAIYGYTF | TGTGCCAGCAGCGTAACAGGGGCCATCTATGGCTACACCTTC